The 25 T cell receptor beta chains below were found in one sample sequenced in a study of blood T cell repertoires in COVID-19. Some clones are missing from TCRdb's copy, which holds only in-frame ones; the method was immunoSEQ multiplex PCR. The data contain 150,000 to 200,000 clones, over 70% of them singletons. Specimen: peripheral blood. The receptors come from a man between 70 and 80 years old with acute or convalescent COVID-19.

This clone was counted only a few times. The chain is built from TRBV19 and TRBJ2-1, with D possibly matching TRBD2 (6 bases). V lost 3 bases and J 9 bases, leaving 12 bases between the germline ends. The CDR3 extends over 13 amino acids. From germline, CDR1 is LNHDA and CDR2 SQIVND (reference sequence). The DNA for the CDR3 is TGTGCCAGTAGTATCCTGCGGGGAGGTGAGCAGTTCTTC. Residues: CASSILRGGEQFF.

The J gene is TRBJ1-4, the V gene TRBV5-1; 9 bases are a match to TRBD1. Germline V CDR1 and CDR2: SGHRS, YFSETQ. CDR3 length: 17 residues. With V trimmed by 5 bases and J by 6 bases, 14 bases remained unmatched. The CDR3 region is CASRVGPGQGGDEKLFF. The CDR3 region has the DNA TGCGCCAGCAGGGTTGGCCCGGGACAGGGAGGAGATGAAAAACTGTTTTTT.

V is TRBV5-8 and J is TRBJ2-3, with D tentatively TRBD1 (6 bases). The CDR3 has 16 residues. Trimming took 4 bases from V and 1 from J, leaving 16 bases between them. The germline gives CDR1 SGHTS, CDR2 YDEGEE. CDR3 sequence reads: CASSPRVRGGTDTQYF. CDR3 in DNA: TGTGCCAGCAGCCCCCGGGTCAGGGGAGGCACAGATACGCAGTATTTT.

The chain carries TRBV19 and TRBJ1-5, with a tentative D call TRBD1 (6 bases). CDR1 LNHDA and CDR2 SQIVND come from the germline V gene (reference sequence). The CDR3 totals 13 residues. With 6 bases removed from V and 7 bases from J, the gap between germline ends came to 13 bases. This CDR3 reads CASSQGFEQPQHF. CDR3 DNA sequence: TGTGCCAGTAGCCAGGGGTTCGAACAGCCCCAGCATTTT.

This rearrangement joins TRBV4-1 to TRBJ2-5; D is unresolved. The V gene lost 6 bases and the J gene lost 7 bases, with 15 bases spanning the gap. The germline CDR1 and CDR2 sequences are MGHRA and YSYEKL. The CDR3 spans 13 residues. The chain's CDR3 is CASRTAPSGTQYF. CDR3 bases: TGCGCCAGCAGGACTGCGCCTTCCGGGACCCAGTACTTC.

The chain joins TRBV2 to TRBJ2-7; no reliable D call. Germline V gives CDR1 SNHLY, CDR2 FYNNEI. Deletions cut 2 bases from V and 5 bases from J, with 10 bases between. This CDR3 comprises 13 residues. The CDR3 protein is CASSEPGKDEQYF. DNA for the CDR3: TGTGCCAGCAGTGAACCGGGTAAGGACGAGCAGTACTTC.

The chain links TRBV6-2 or TRBV6-3 to TRBJ1-1; D not resolved. CDR1 and CDR2 (germline): MNHEY, SVGEGT. V lost 2 bases and J lost 4, with 11 bases in between. The CDR3 consists of 14 residues. CDR3 region: CASSYDGVATEAFF. The CDR3, as DNA: TGTGCCAGCAGTTACGACGGGGTCGCCACTGAAGCTTTCTTT.

This chain connects TRBV3-1 (or the pseudogene TRBV3-2) to TRBJ1-6; possibly TRBD1 for D (6 bases). V was shortened by 0 bases and J by 10 bases, with 16 bases between the two germline ends. Germline V lookup: CDR1 LGHDT, CDR2 YNNKEL (reference sequence). This CDR3 is 16 amino acids long. The CDR3 coding sequence is TGTGCCAGCAGCCAAGATCAGGGGCAGGAGCAATCACCCCTCCACTTT. It yields the protein CASSQDQGQEQSPLHF.

The chain has TRBV6-5 and TRBJ2-7; perhaps TRBD2 as D (7 bases). This CDR3 has 15 amino acids. The germline V and J ends were trimmed by 2 bases and 2 bases, with 13 bases remaining between them. Germline-derived CDR1 and CDR2 are MNHEY and SVGAGI. The CDR3 DNA follows: TGTGCCAGCAGTTACGGAGGGGGGGCCACCTACGAGCAGTACTTC. It specifies CASSYGGGATYEQYF.

The J gene is TRBJ1-2, the V gene TRBV19; D remains unclear. In germline, CDR1 is LNHDA, CDR2 SQIVND (reference sequence). The CDR3 spans 14 residues. V lost 3 bases to trimming and J lost 2 bases, with 10 bases between them. CDR3 coding DNA: TGTGCCAGTAGTATCCTGGGCCAGAACTATGGCTACACCTTC. The encoded protein is CASSILGQNYGYTF.

The V call is TRBV28, the J call TRBJ2-2, with 9 nucleotides matching TRBD1. Germline loops: CDR1 MDHEN, CDR2 SYDVKM. The CDR3 sequence is 15 residues long. V shed 4 bases and J 4 bases; nucleotides not matched to a gene: 4. The CDR3 loop reads CASSSNRGRTGELFF. The DNA for the CDR3 is TGTGCCAGCAGTTCAAACAGGGGGCGCACCGGGGAGCTGTTTTTT.

V is TRBV19 and J is TRBJ2-5, with 9 bases aligning to TRBD2. The germline gives CDR1 LNHDA, CDR2 SQIVND (reference sequence). The CDR3 spans 14 residues. V dropped 4 bases and J dropped 2; count of bases not matched to a gene: 2. CDR3 sequence (DNA): TGTGCCAGTAGTAGACTAGCGGAGCAAGAGACCCAGTACTTC. This translates into CASSRLAEQETQYF. The whole variable domain, filled in from reference TRBV19 and TRBJ2-5, reads DGGITQSPKYLFRKEGQNVTLSCEQNLNHDAMYWYRQDPGQGLRLIYYSQIVNDFQKGDIAEGYSVSREKKESFPLTVTSAQKNPTAFYLCASSRLAEQETQYFGPGTRLLVL.

This chain joins TRBV11-3 and TRBJ2-3; D might be TRBD2 (6 bases). The germline CDR1 and CDR2 sequences are SGHNT and YENEEA. V dropped 5 bases and J dropped 6 bases, with 18 bases sitting between them. The length of the CDR3 is 15 residues. The CDR3 DNA reads as TGTGCCAGCAGCATCTCTGGGGCAGGGACTGATACGCAGTATTTT. This gives the protein CASSISGAGTDTQYF.

The chain employs TRBV5-8 and TRBJ2-2, with 12 bases lining up with TRBD2. J gave up 5 bases and V 4 bases, and 6 bases lay outside the gene matches. The CDR3 has 16 amino acids. Germline CDR1 is SGHTS and CDR2 is YDEGEE. The CDR3 region is CASSGRTSGVTGELFF. The CDR3, as DNA: TGTGCCAGCAGCGGGAGGACTAGCGGGGTTACCGGGGAGCTGTTTTTT.

The genes are TRBV5-4 and TRBJ1-2; maybe TRBD1 (5 bases). Germline values: CDR1 SGHNT, CDR2 YYREEE (reference sequence). CDR3 length: 13 amino acids. Trimming removed 2 bases at V and 6 bases at J, with 11 bases between. CDR3 bases: TGTGCCAGCAGCTTCAGGGCTGGGAATGGCTACACCTTC. It yields the protein CASSFRAGNGYTF.

This clone appeared many times. The rearrangement joins TRBV11-3 to TRBJ1-2, with 7 bases aligning to TRBD1. The CDR3 contains 18 residues. The V and J ends lost 1 base and 4 bases, in that order; junction bases with no gene match: 15. Germline V gene lookup returns CDR1 SGHNT and CDR2 YENEEA. This CDR3 is CASSLGLHRDSVSYGYTF. CDR3 nucleotide sequence: TGTGCCAGCAGCTTAGGGTTGCACCGGGACAGCGTTAGCTATGGCTACACCTTC. Drawing the rest from reference TRBV11-3 and TRBJ1-2, the complete variable domain is EAGVVQSPRYKIIEKKQPVAFWCNPISGHNTLYWYLQNLGQGPELLIRYENEEAVDDSQLPKDRFSAERLKGVDSTLKIQPAELGDSAVYLCASSLGLHRDSVSYGYTFGSGTRLTVV.

V usage is TRBV18 and J usage is TRBJ2-1; 8 bases are a match to TRBD2. V dropped 5 bases and J dropped 6; count of bases not matched to a gene: 3. Germline-derived CDR1 and CDR2 are KGHSH and LQKENI. The CDR3 is made up of 13 amino acids. CDR3 in DNA: TGTGCCAGCTCATATGGGACTAGCAATGAGCAGTTCTTC. Its protein product is CASSYGTSNEQFF.

This CDR3 is CASSLYDRGNTEAFF. The DNA of the CDR3 is TGTGCCAGCAGCCTCTACGACAGGGGGAACACTGAAGCTTTCTTT. The chain couples TRBV5-5 to TRBJ1-1, with 8 bases aligning to TRBD1. The CDR3 consists of 15 residues. Germline V gene data show CDR1 as SGHKS and CDR2 as YYEKEE (reference sequence). Trimming at V came to 4 bases and at J to 1 base, leaving 6 bases not matched to a gene.

The J gene is TRBJ1-1, the V gene TRBV18, with D unresolved. With 2 bases removed from V and 0 bases from J, the gap between germline ends came to 19 bases. CDR3 length: 18 residues. CDR1 is KGHSH and CDR2 is LQKENI in the germline V gene. The CDR3 reads CASSPFLSSGTLNTEAFF. The CDR3 bases are TGTGCCAGCTCACCATTTTTGTCTTCAGGCACTTTGAACACTGAAGCTTTCTTT.

V is TRBV19 and J is TRBJ2-7; TRBD2 matches at 11 bases. V was pared by 5 bases and J by 2 bases, with 14 bases of the junction left unmatched. Germline V gene sequence: CDR1 LNHDA, CDR2 SQIVND (reference sequence). CDR3 size: 18 residues. CDR3 protein: CASSPRVLTSGATYEQYF. CDR3 sequence (DNA): TGTGCCAGTAGTCCCCGGGTGTTGACTAGCGGGGCTACCTACGAGCAGTACTTC.

The rearrangement joins TRBV4-2 to TRBJ2-7, with D perhaps matching TRBD1 (6 bases). The ends were cut back, 4 bases at V and 3 bases at J, with 16 bases in the middle. The germline gives CDR1 LGHNA, CDR2 YNFKEQ. The CDR3 is 15 residues long. CDR3: CASSPAAGTSYEQYF. The CDR3 region has the DNA TGTGCCAGCAGCCCCGCGGCCGGGACAAGCTACGAGCAGTACTTC.

The chain couples TRBV28 to TRBJ2-3; the match to TRBD2 covers 14 bases. V was clipped by 5 bases and J by 1 base; unmatched bases: 5. Germline V gives CDR1 MDHEN, CDR2 SYDVKM. The CDR3 extends over 17 amino acids. CDR3 loop: CASSLGLAGVGTDTQYF. The CDR3 DNA is TGTGCCAGCAGTCTGGGACTAGCGGGAGTGGGCACAGATACGCAGTATTTT. The full variable domain, rest sourced from reference TRBV28 and TRBJ2-3, is DVKVTQSSRYLVKRTGEKVFLECVQDMDHENMFWYRQDPGLGLRLIYFSYDVKMKEKGDIPEGYSVSREKKERFSLILESASTNQTSMYLCASSLGLAGVGTDTQYFGPGTRLTVL.

J is TRBJ2-7 and V is TRBV2; D might be TRBD1 (5 bases). The CDR3 spans 12 residues. V gave up 4 bases and J gave up 3 bases, with 7 bases separating them. The germline V gene encodes CDR1 SNHLY and CDR2 FYNNEI. The CDR3, as DNA: TGTGCCAGCAGTGTACAGGTCTACGAGCAGTACTTC. This translates into CASSVQVYEQYF.

V and J are TRBV7-3 and TRBJ2-3; D remains ambiguous. Germline V gives CDR1 SGHTA, CDR2 FQGTGA. This CDR3 region has 14 residues. The V end lost 2 bases, the J end lost 2 bases, and 8 bases lay between the germline ends. CDR3 amino acids: CASSLSHNTDTQYF. CDR3 nucleotides: TGTGCCAGCAGCTTATCGCACAACACAGATACGCAGTATTTT.

V and J are TRBV5-6 and TRBJ2-7; the D gene is possibly TRBD2 (7 bases). CDR1 is SGHDT and CDR2 is YYEEEE in the germline V gene. V was shortened by 5 bases and J by 5 bases, with 14 bases between the two germline ends. This CDR3 is built from 13 residues. CDR3 loop: CASRGGGHHEQYF. In DNA form, the CDR3 reads TGTGCCAGCAGAGGGGGGGGCCACCACGAGCAGTACTTC. Combining the CDR3 with reference TRBV5-6 and TRBJ2-7 gives the whole variable domain DAGVTQSPTHLIKTRGQQVTLRCSPKSGHDTVSWYQQALGQGPQFIFQYYEEEERQRGNFPDRFSGHQFPNYSSELNVNALLLGDSALYLCASRGGGHHEQYFGPGTRLTVT.